Listed here are 5 T cell receptor beta chains from one sample, sequenced in a study of graft-versus-host responses after intestinal transplantation. Their antigens are not known. Generated by immunoSEQ multiplex PCR, the TCRdb table keeps only in-frame clones and is missing some. The sample has around 100,000 clones; more than 85% are singletons. The source material was unstimulated CD4+ T cells sorted from spleen or lymph node cells, sampled before transplant. These receptors came from a human donor who was the organ donor for an intestinal transplant.

The chain has TRBV9 and TRBJ2-5, with 7 nucleotides matching TRBD2. The CDR3 sequence is 15 residues long. J lost 0 bases, V lost 4 bases, and 6 bases had no gene match. Per germline, CDR1 SGDLS and CDR2 YYNGEE. This CDR3 is CASSWGGENQETQYF. The CDR3 bases are TGTGCCAGCAGCTGGGGGGGGGAAAACCAAGAGACCCAGTACTTC.

This sequence joins TRBV7-2 and TRBJ1-4; TRBD1 matches 7 bases. The CDR3 contains 15 residues. Germline CDR1 reads SGHTA; CDR2 reads FQGNSA. V shed 4 bases, J shed 6 bases, and the junction held 8 bases outside the gene matches. The CDR3 nucleotides read TGTGCCAGCAGCTCCGGCAGGGGGAGGGATGAAAAACTGTTTTTT. As protein: CASSSGRGRDEKLFF.

This chain joins TRBV19 and TRBJ2-2; 9 bases are a match to TRBD1. Germline V gene lookup returns CDR1 LNHDA and CDR2 SQIVND (reference sequence). The CDR3 has 14 amino acids. The J segment lost 5 bases and the V segment lost 7 bases, leaving 5 bases of the junction unmatched. CDR3 nucleotides: TGTGCCAGTATTACGACAGGGGGGACCGGGGAGCTGTTTTTT. It specifies CASITTGGTGELFF.

The rearrangement links TRBV30 to TRBJ2-6, with D tentatively TRBD2 (5 bases). V lost 2 bases and J 6 bases, leaving 23 bases between the germline ends. Germline loops: CDR1 GTSNPN, CDR2 SVGIG (reference sequence). The CDR3 length is 18 residues. CDR3 region: CAWSSIDYVPLLANVLTF. CDR3 nucleotide sequence: TGTGCCTGGAGTTCGATCGACTACGTACCCCTCTTGGCCAACGTCCTGACTTTC.

The rearrangement uses TRBV7-2 and TRBJ2-1; no definite D call. Germline assignment: CDR1 SGHTA and CDR2 FQGNSA. The V gene lost 1 base and the J gene lost 7 bases, with 5 bases spanning the gap. The CDR3 consists of 12 residues. The CDR3 DNA reads as TGTGCCAGCAGCTTAGTACGGAATGAGCAGTTCTTC. This codes for CASSLVRNEQFF.